This T cell receptor (beta chain) was recorded in a study of Ad26.COV2.S vaccination and SARS-CoV-2 variants. This clone was observed a few times. The antigen is undetermined. Treatment indicated: 19 received Ad26.COV2.S at low or high dose, single or two shots; 5 received placebo; per-sample allocation not given. Each sample was drawn 63 days after the first injection (of vaccine or placebo). The donor was a Boston adult aged 18-55 years. Study-level results: Vaccinated individuals (as opposed to placebo recipients) had higher spike-specific TCR breadth. For non-spike TCRs, breadth in vaccine recipients resembled that in placebo recipients.

Germline V gene lookup returns CDR1 LNHDA and CDR2 SQIVND (reference sequence). The length of the CDR3 is 11 residues. Trimming pared 4 bases from V and 11 bases from J, leaving 11 bases between. Sequencing was performed with immunoSEQ multiplex PCR; in TCRdb, only in-frame clones are kept and a portion is missing. The profile covers hundreds of thousands of clones, with under 90% appearing a single time and almost 7.5% taken by the ten largest. V and J are TRBV19 and TRBJ1-1; D gene ambiguous. This sequence was found in a person aged 18-65 years who received the Ad26.COV2.S COVID-19 vaccine or a placebo. The sample consisted of peripheral blood, taken in a trial of Ad26.COV2.S vaccine versus placebo. CDR3 in DNA: TGTGCCAGTAGTACCATCGGAACCGCTTTCTTT. This encodes CASSTIGTAFF.